A selection of T cell receptor beta chains follows, all from one sample in a study of cytomegalovirus exposure and HLA in healthy donors. Profiling relied on immunoSEQ multiplex PCR, and the TCRdb table lists in-frame clones only, not all of them. In total, the table holds about 75,000 clones. Material: PBMCs. Source of these receptors: a man in his late teens or twenties in good health and CMV-seropositive. Both conserved end residues are part of each CDR3. The order of the fields is V gene, D gene, J gene, CDR3 protein, CDR3 DNA. D genes are given only for firm matches.

>TRBV5-1|NA|TRBJ2-2
CANPKGFRELFF
TGCGCCAATCCGAAGGGGTTCCGGGAGCTGTTTTTT
>TRBV19|TRBD2|TRBJ2-3
CASSWASGPDTQYF
TGTGCCAGTAGCTGGGCTAGCGGGCCAGATACGCAGTATTTT
>TRBV28|TRBD1|TRBJ1-2
CASSTRGTLANYGYTF
TGTGCCAGCAGTACCAGGGGGACTTTAGCTAACTATGGCTACACCTTC
>TRBV5-1|NA|TRBJ2-5
CASSLVAEGETQYF
TGCGCCAGCAGCTTGGTGGCGGAGGGGGAGACCCAGTACTTC
>TRBV27|NA|TRBJ1-2
CASSPRTTHYGYTF
TGTGCCAGCAGTCCCAGGACAACACACTATGGCTACACCTTC
>TRBV7-8|NA|TRBJ2-7
CASSSLGTNLSYEQYF
TGTGCCAGCAGCTCCCTTGGGACAAACCTTTCCTACGAGCAGTACTTC
>TRBV29-1|TRBD1|TRBJ1-5
CSVTGEGSQPQHF
TGCAGCGTCACAGGGGAAGGGAGTCAGCCCCAGCATTTT
>TRBV6-1|TRBD1|TRBJ2-7
CASSFMRGHEQYF
TGTGCCAGCAGTTTTATGAGGGGGCACGAGCAGTACTTC
>TRBV28|NA|TRBJ2-3
CASSELAGGTDTQYF
TGTGCCAGCAGTGAGTTGGCAGGGGGCACAGATACGCAGTATTTT
>TRBV5-1|TRBD2|TRBJ2-1
CASSLVLAGGSYNEQFF
TGCGCCAGCAGCTTGGTACTAGCGGGGGGCTCCTACAATGAGCAGTTCTTC
>TRBV28|TRBD1|TRBJ1-2
CASSLPGARVEGGRGYTF
TGTGCCAGCAGTTTACCTGGAGCCCGGGTGGAAGGGGGCAGGGGCTACACCTTC
>TRBV6-1|NA|TRBJ1-1
CASTIHSGTEAFF
TGTGCCAGCACGATACACTCGGGCACTGAAGCTTTCTTT
>TRBV27|NA|TRBJ2-7
CASSLTDRTYEQYF
TGTGCCAGCAGTTTAACTGACAGAACCTACGAGCAGTACTTC
>TRBV7-9|TRBD1|TRBJ1-1
CASSSGQGEAFF
TGTGCCAGCAGCTCCGGACAGGGCGAAGCTTTCTTT
>TRBV4-2|TRBD2|TRBJ2-2
CASSQEGEAGGPGELFF
TGTGCCAGCAGCCAAGAGGGAGAAGCGGGGGGTCCCGGGGAGCTGTTTTTT
>TRBV5-1|TRBD2|TRBJ2-2
CASSLVAGGNTGELFF
TGCGCCAGCAGCTTGGTGGCGGGAGGTAACACCGGGGAGCTGTTTTTT
>TRBV6-1|NA|TRBJ1-1
CASRGTPDLAFF
TGTGCCAGTAGAGGTACACCCGATTTGGCTTTCTTT
>TRBV14|NA|TRBJ1-1
CASSFGMNTEAFF
TGTGCCAGCAGTTTCGGGATGAACACTGAAGCTTTCTTT
>TRBV5-1|NA|TRBJ2-1
CASSLAHATSSYNEQFF
TGCGCCAGCAGCTTGGCCCACGCCACAAGCTCCTACAATGAGCAGTTCTTC
>TRBV5-1|TRBD1|TRBJ2-7
CASSCPRDRVYEQYF
TGCGCCAGCAGCTGCCCCCGGGACAGGGTATACGAGCAGTACTTC
>TRBV5-1|NA|TRBJ1-2
CASSPGSSTYGYTF
TGCGCCAGCAGCCCAGGGTCCTCTACCTATGGCTACACCTTC
>TRBV28|TRBD1|TRBJ2-7
CASSLGQGSVSEQYF
TGTGCCAGCAGCTTAGGACAGGGAAGTGTGAGCGAGCAGTACTTC
>TRBV4-1|TRBD2|TRBJ2-4
CASSQRLAGGNPPKENIQYF
TGCGCCAGCAGCCAGAGACTAGCGGGGGGCAATCCCCCAAAGGAAAACATTCAGTACTTC
>TRBV30|NA|TRBJ1-1
CAWDGEGEAFF
TGTGCCTGGGACGGGGAGGGTGAAGCTTTCTTT
>TRBV28|NA|TRBJ2-1
CASSSGLPHNEQFF
TGTGCCAGCAGTTCAGGACTGCCGCACAATGAGCAGTTCTTC
>TRBV5-4|TRBD1|TRBJ1-6
CASSTDRDNSPLHF
TGTGCCAGCAGCACCGACAGGGATAACTCACCCCTCCACTTT
>TRBV7-9|TRBD1|TRBJ2-7
CASRPGPDRVTYEQYF
TGTGCCAGCAGACCGGGCCCGGACAGGGTTACCTACGAGCAGTACTTC
>TRBV7-5|NA|TRBJ2-7
CARRGDRDFYEQYF
TGTGCCAGAAGGGGAGACAGGGATTTCTACGAGCAGTACTTC
>TRBV30|NA|TRBJ2-4
CAWSVREYKNIQYF
TGTGCCTGGAGTGTACGGGAATATAAAAACATTCAGTACTTC
>TRBV4-2|NA|TRBJ2-7
CASSQDLGSSYEQYF
TGTGCCAGCAGCCAAGATTTGGGCAGCTCCTACGAGCAGTACTTC
>TRBV10-1|TRBD1|TRBJ2-3
CASSSRDRGDTQYF
TGCGCCAGCAGTTCCCGGGACAGGGGAGATACGCAGTATTTT
>TRBV18|TRBD1|TRBJ1-4
CASRQGGVDEKLFF
TGTGCCAGCCGACAGGGGGGAGTGGATGAAAAACTGTTTTTT
>TRBV9|NA|TRBJ2-7
CASAGQVSYEQYF
TGTGCCAGCGCTGGGCAGGTCTCCTACGAGCAGTACTTC
>TRBV19|NA|TRBJ1-1
CASSIGPGEAFF
TGTGCCAGTAGTATAGGTCCGGGGGAAGCTTTCTTT
>TRBV14|TRBD2|TRBJ2-3
CASSQTVLAGAADTQYF
TGTGCCAGCAGCCAAACGGTACTAGCGGGGGCCGCAGATACGCAGTATTTT
>TRBV13|NA|TRBJ2-7
CASSQRSRTDGEQYF
TGTGCCAGCAGCCAGCGGTCCCGTACTGACGGCGAGCAGTACTTC
>TRBV11-2|NA|TRBJ1-6
CASSLDQNNSPLHF
TGTGCCAGCAGCTTAGATCAGAATAATTCACCCCTCCACTTT
>TRBV6-5|TRBD1|TRBJ2-1
CASSYQGQEWNEQFF
TGTGCCAGCAGTTACCAGGGACAGGAATGGAATGAGCAGTTCTTC
>TRBV9|NA|TRBJ2-3
CASSGYRRTSTDTQYF
TGTGCCAGCAGCGGGTACAGGAGAACTAGCACAGATACGCAGTATTTT
>TRBV6-1|NA|TRBJ2-7
CASSPRIPGAYEQYF
TGTGCCAGCAGTCCCCGGATTCCCGGGGCCTACGAGCAGTACTTC
>TRBV15|NA|TRBJ1-1
CATSRDGAGGDTEAFF
TGTGCCACCAGCAGAGACGGGGCGGGGGGAGACACTGAAGCTTTCTTT
>TRBV4-2|NA|TRBJ1-1
CASSLGDGKNTEAFF
TGTGCCAGCAGCCTGGGCGACGGGAAGAACACTGAAGCTTTCTTT
>TRBV2|TRBD1|TRBJ2-5
CARGTGPETQYF
TGTGCCAGGGGGACAGGACCAGAGACCCAGTACTTC
>TRBV7-9|TRBD2|TRBJ2-5
CASSFLAGGETQYF
TGTGCCAGCAGCTTCCTAGCGGGGGGAGAGACCCAGTACTTC
>TRBV28|TRBD1|TRBJ1-2
CASSHDRAYGYTF
TGTGCCAGCAGTCACGACAGGGCCTATGGCTACACCTTC
>TRBV7-3|NA|TRBJ2-7
CASSLTGLGTYEQYF
TGTGCCAGCAGCTTAACGGGTCTAGGAACCTACGAGCAGTACTTC
>TRBV29-1|NA|TRBJ1-1
CSVVQVGDTEAFF
TGCAGCGTTGTCCAAGTAGGAGACACTGAAGCTTTCTTT
>TRBV10-3|NA|TRBJ1-2
CAISESNWGDGYTF
TGTGCCATCAGTGAGTCGAATTGGGGGGATGGCTACACCTTC
>TRBV5-1|NA|TRBJ2-7
CASKVAGHHEQYF
TGCGCCAGCAAGGTCGCAGGGCACCACGAGCAGTACTTC
>TRBV2|TRBD2|TRBJ2-7
CATTQGAGGLYEQYF
TGTGCCACCACTCAGGGAGCGGGGGGGTTGTACGAGCAGTACTTC
>TRBV2|NA|TRBJ1-1
CASTTRQILNTEAFF
TGTGCCAGCACCACCAGACAGATCTTGAACACTGAAGCTTTCTTT
>TRBV7-7|NA|TRBJ2-5
CASSLTRGRQETQYF
TGTGCTAGCAGCTTAACTCGTGGCAGGCAAGAGACCCAGTACTTC
>TRBV4-2|TRBD1|TRBJ2-1
CASSQVQGDLNEQFF
TGTGCCAGCAGCCAAGTACAGGGGGACTTGAACGAGCAGTTCTTC
>TRBV5-5|TRBD1|TRBJ1-5
CASSLAGQGLYSNQPQHF
TGTGCCAGCAGCTTGGCGGGACAGGGTCTTTATAGCAATCAGCCCCAGCATTTT
>TRBV4-1|TRBD2|TRBJ2-2
CASSQETSGRGELFF
TGCGCCAGCAGCCAAGAGACTAGCGGGAGGGGGGAGCTGTTTTTT
>TRBV28|NA|TRBJ2-7
CASSQGTRFYEQYF
TGTGCCAGCAGCCAAGGGACAAGATTTTACGAGCAGTACTTC
>TRBV20-1|NA|TRBJ2-5
CSARVAETQYF
TGCAGTGCTAGAGTAGCCGAGACCCAGTACTTC
>TRBV5-1|NA|TRBJ2-7
CASSYRGGDYEQYF
TGCGCCAGCAGCTACCGAGGGGGGGACTACGAGCAGTACTTC